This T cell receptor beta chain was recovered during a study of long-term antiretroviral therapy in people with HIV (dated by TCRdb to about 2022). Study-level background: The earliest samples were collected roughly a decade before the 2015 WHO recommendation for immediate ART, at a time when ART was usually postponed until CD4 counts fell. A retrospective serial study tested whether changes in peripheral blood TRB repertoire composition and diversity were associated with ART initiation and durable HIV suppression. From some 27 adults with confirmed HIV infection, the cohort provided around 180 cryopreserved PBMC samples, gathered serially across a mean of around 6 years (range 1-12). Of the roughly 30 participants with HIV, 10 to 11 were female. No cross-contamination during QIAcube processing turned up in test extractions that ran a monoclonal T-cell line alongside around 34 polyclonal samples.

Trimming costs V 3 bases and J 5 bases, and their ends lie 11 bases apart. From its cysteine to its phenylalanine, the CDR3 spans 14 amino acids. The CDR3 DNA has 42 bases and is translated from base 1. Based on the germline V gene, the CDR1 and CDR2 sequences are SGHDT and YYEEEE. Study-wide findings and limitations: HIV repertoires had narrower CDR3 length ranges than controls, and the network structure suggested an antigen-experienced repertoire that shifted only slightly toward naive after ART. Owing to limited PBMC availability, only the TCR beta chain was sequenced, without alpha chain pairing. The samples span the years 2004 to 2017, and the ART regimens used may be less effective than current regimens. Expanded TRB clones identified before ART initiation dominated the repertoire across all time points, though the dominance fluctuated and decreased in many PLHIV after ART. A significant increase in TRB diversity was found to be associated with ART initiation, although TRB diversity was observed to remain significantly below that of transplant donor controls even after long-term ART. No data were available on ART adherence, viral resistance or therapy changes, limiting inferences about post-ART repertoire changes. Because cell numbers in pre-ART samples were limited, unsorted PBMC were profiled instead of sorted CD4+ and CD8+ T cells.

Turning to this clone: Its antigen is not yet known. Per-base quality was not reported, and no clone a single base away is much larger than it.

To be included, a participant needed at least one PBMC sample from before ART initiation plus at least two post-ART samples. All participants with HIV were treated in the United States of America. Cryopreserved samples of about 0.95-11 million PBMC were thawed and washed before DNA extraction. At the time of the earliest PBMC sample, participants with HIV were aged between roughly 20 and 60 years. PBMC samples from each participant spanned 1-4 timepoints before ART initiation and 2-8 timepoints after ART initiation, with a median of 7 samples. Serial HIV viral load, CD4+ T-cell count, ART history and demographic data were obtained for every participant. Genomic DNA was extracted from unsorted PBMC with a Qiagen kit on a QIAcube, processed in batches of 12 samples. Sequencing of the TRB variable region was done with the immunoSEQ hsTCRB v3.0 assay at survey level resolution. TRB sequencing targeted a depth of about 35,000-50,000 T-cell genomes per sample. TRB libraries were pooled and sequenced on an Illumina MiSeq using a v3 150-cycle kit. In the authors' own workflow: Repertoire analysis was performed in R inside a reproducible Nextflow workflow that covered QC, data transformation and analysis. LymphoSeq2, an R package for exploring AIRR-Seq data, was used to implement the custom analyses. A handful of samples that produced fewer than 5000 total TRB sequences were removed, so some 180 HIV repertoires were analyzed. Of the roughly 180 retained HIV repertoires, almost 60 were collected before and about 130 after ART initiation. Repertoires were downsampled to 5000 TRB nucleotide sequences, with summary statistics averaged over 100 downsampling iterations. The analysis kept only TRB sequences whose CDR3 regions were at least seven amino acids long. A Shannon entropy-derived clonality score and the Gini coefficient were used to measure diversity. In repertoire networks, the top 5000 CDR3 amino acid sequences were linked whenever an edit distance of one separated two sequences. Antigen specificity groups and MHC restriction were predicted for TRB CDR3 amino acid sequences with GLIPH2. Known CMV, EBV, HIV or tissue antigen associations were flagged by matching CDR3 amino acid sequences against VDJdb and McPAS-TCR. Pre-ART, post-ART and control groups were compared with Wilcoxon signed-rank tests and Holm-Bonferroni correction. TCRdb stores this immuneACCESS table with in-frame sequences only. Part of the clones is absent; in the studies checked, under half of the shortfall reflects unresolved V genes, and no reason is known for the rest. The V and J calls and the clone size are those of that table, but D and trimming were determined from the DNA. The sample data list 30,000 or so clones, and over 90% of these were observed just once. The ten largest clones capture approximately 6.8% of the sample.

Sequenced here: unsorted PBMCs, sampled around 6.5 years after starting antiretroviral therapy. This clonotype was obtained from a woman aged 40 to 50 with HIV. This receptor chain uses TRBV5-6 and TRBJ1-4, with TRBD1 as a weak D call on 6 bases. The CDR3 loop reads CASSSGTMNEKLFF. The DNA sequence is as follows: TGTGCCAGCAGCTCCGGGACAATGAATGAAAAACTGTTTTTT.